The clone carrying this TCR beta chain was recorded once. Profiling relied on immunoSEQ multiplex PCR, and the TCRdb table lists in-frame clones only, not all of them. Of roughly 170,000 clones listed, 65% to 85% are singletons. This CDR3 is 14 amino acids long. CDR1 and CDR2 from the germline V gene are MNHEY and SVGAGI. The junction had 8 bases not matched to a gene; V was cut back by 6 bases and J by 9 bases. The data derive from a study of blood T cell repertoires in COVID-19. The chain is built from TRBV6-5 and TRBJ2-5, with 12 bases lining up with TRBD2. The clonotype comes from a middle-aged woman with acute COVID-19. The sample consisted of PBMCs or T cells enriched from blood (not recorded which). The CDR3 DNA reads TGTGCCAGCAGACAGGGGGCTAGCGGGAGGGCCCAGTACTTC. Translation: CASRQGASGRAQYF.